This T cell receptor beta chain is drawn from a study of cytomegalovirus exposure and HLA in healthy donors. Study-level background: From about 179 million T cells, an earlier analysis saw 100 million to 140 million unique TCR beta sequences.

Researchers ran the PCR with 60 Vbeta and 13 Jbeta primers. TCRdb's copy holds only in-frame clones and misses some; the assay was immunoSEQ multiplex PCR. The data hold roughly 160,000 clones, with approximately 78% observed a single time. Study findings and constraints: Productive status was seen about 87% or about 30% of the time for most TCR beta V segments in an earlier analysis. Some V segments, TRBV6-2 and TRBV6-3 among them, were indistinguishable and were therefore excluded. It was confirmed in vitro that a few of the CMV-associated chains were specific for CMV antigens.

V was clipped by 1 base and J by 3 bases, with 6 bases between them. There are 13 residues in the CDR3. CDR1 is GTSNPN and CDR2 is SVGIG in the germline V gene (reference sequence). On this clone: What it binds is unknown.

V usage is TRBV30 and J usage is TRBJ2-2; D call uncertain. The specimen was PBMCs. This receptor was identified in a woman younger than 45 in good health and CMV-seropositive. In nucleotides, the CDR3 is TGTGCCTGGAGTGATCTAGACACCGGGGAGCTGTTTTTT. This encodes CAWSDLDTGELFF.